The 27 T cell receptor beta chains given below trace back to one sample, sequenced in a study of T cell responses to AZD1222 COVID-19 vaccine. The repertoire was sequenced with immunoSEQ multiplex PCR; TCRdb's copy has only in-frame clones and lacks some. The sample lists some 190,000 clones, around 90% occurring once. Specimen: peripheral blood, collected 28 days after the second AZD1222 dose. Receptors were obtained from an adult who received the AZD1222 COVID-19 vaccine.

This chain uses TRBV11-3 with TRBJ2-2, with TRBD1 matching over 12 bases. Germline V gene data show CDR1 as SGHNT and CDR2 as YENEEA. V dropped 5 bases and J dropped 4; count of bases not matched to a gene: 2. There are 15 residues in the CDR3. CDR3 in amino acids: CASSGDRGRTGELFF. As DNA, the CDR3 is TGTGCCAGCAGCGGGGACAGGGGGCGCACCGGGGAGCTGTTTTTT.

This clone was observed once. The V and J genes are TRBV28 and TRBJ1-1, with D tentatively TRBD1 (5 bases). The V gene lost 7 bases and the J gene lost 10 bases, with 16 bases spanning the gap. The germline CDR1 and CDR2 sequences are MDHEN and SYDVKM. The CDR3 consists of 12 residues. This CDR3 reads CASTSDRGVAFF. CDR3 nucleotides: TGTGCCAGCACCAGCGACAGAGGGGTAGCTTTCTTT.

The gene calls are TRBV6-5 and TRBJ2-7; TRBD1 aligns across 8 bases. The junction had 8 bases not matched to a gene; V was cut back by 4 bases and J by 6 bases. The CDR3 consists of 14 residues. Germline V CDR1 and CDR2: MNHEY, SVGAGI. The CDR3 DNA is TGTGCCAGCAGTTCCGGACAGGGTATTGGCGAGCAGTACTTC. Protein sequence: CASSSGQGIGEQYF.

This CDR3 reads CASSLDSDYGYTF. As DNA, the CDR3 is TGTGCCAGCAGTTTAGACAGCGACTATGGCTACACCTTC. This chain connects TRBV12-3 or TRBV12-4 to TRBJ1-2; D gene unclear. V was clipped by 1 base and J by 3 bases, with 6 bases between them. The CDR3 loop spans 13 amino acids.

In this sample, this clone turned up once. The CDR3: CASGFGANVLTF. The CDR3 nucleotides read TGTGCCAGCGGGTTTGGGGCCAACGTCCTGACTTTC. The chain couples TRBV6-5 to TRBJ2-6; no firm D call. Germline V gives CDR1 MNHEY, CDR2 SVGAGI. V lost 8 bases and J lost 3, with 5 bases in between. This CDR3 region has 12 residues.

This clone was picked up a small number of times. The CDR3 here is CSVGQGARNEQFF. The CDR3 nucleotides read TGCAGCGTGGGACAGGGGGCAAGGAATGAGCAGTTCTTC. The rearrangement links TRBV29-1 to TRBJ2-1; TRBD1 matches at 12 bases. Germline assignment: CDR1 SQVTM and CDR2 ANQGSEA. CDR3 length equals 13 residues. Unmatched junction bases numbered 4, after V lost 6 bases and J lost 7 bases.

The rearrangement joins TRBV5-1 to TRBJ1-1; no clear D gene. The CDR3 has 13 residues. Trimming pared 4 bases from V and 3 bases from J, leaving 10 bases between. Per germline, CDR1 SGHRS and CDR2 YFSETQ. CDR3 coding DNA: TGCGCCAGCAGCCGGACCGGGGACACTGAAGCTTTCTTT. Amino acids: CASSRTGDTEAFF.

The chain recombines TRBV19 with TRBJ1-4; no clear D. V was shortened by 5 bases and J by 0 bases, with 7 bases between the two germline ends. Looked up from germline, CDR1 is LNHDA and CDR2 is SQIVND (reference sequence). The CDR3 is 14 amino acids. The DNA for the CDR3 is TGTGCCAGTAGTTCGACGGCAACTAATGAAAAACTGTTTTTT. It translates to CASSSTATNEKLFF.

The chain couples TRBV7-3 to TRBJ2-5; 9 nucleotides align to TRBD1. CDR1 and CDR2 from the germline V gene are SGHTA and FQGTGA. This CDR3 is built from 15 residues. V shed 5 bases and J 4 bases; nucleotides not matched to a gene: 8. The CDR3 here is CASSRTGTGTETQYF. As DNA, the CDR3 is TGTGCCAGCAGCCGGACCGGGACAGGGACAGAGACCCAGTACTTC.

V usage is TRBV3-1 (or the pseudogene TRBV3-2) and J usage is TRBJ1-2, with D unresolved. Germline CDR1 is LGHDT and CDR2 is YNNKEL (reference sequence). The CDR3 extends over 15 amino acids. Trimming left V 5 bases short and J 8 bases short, with 21 bases between. This CDR3 is CASSSGPRPPMGYTF. CDR3 DNA: TGTGCCAGCAGCTCAGGACCGAGGCCCCCTATGGGCTACACCTTC.

The gene calls are TRBV10-1 and TRBJ2-7; 12 bases fit TRBD1. Per germline, CDR1 WNHNN and CDR2 SYGVQD (reference sequence). V lost 5 bases and J lost 0; bases outside the gene matches: 2. The CDR3 is 15 amino acids. The CDR3 protein is CASSRGQGASYEQYF. In nucleotides, the CDR3 is TGCGCCAGCAGTCGGGGACAGGGGGCCTCCTACGAGCAGTACTTC.

V usage is TRBV7-8 and J usage is TRBJ1-5, with 7 bases aligning to TRBD1. Germline V gene lookup returns CDR1 SGHVS and CDR2 FQNEAQ. Trimming at V came to 1 base and at J to 5 bases, leaving 5 bases not matched to a gene. This CDR3 comprises 15 residues. CDR3 amino acids: CASSLETGWDQPQHF. The DNA of the CDR3 is TGTGCCAGCAGCTTAGAGACAGGGTGGGATCAGCCCCAGCATTTT. The variable domain in full, completed from reference TRBV7-8 and TRBJ1-5, reads GAGVSQSPRYKVAKRGQDVALRCDPISGHVSLFWYQQALGQGPEFLTYFQNEAQLDKSGLPSDRFFAERPEGSVSTLKIQRTQQEDSAVYLCASSLETGWDQPQHFGDGTRLSIL.

The CDR3 spells CASSVVAGSYNEQFF. The CDR3 DNA reads TGTGCCAGCAGCGTAGTGGCGGGCTCCTACAATGAGCAGTTCTTC. The J gene is TRBJ2-1, the V gene TRBV9; the D gene is possibly TRBD2 (5 bases). The CDR3 has 15 residues. The germline V gene has CDR1 SGDLS and CDR2 YYNGEE. V dropped 0 bases and J dropped 0 bases, with 7 bases sitting between them.

Here the CDR3 DNA reads TGTGCCACCAGTGAAACGAAGACAGGGGGCGGAAACATTCAGTACTTC. This sequence encodes CATSETKTGGGNIQYF. V and J are TRBV24-1 and TRBJ2-4; 10 positions match TRBD1. Trimming cost V 4 bases and J 6 bases; bases outside gene matches: 8. Germline loops: CDR1 KGHDR, CDR2 SFDVKD. CDR3 length: 16 residues.

The CDR3 DNA follows: TGCGCCAGCAGCTTGGCCGGACTAGCGGTAGATACGCAGTATTTT. It is translated as CASSLAGLAVDTQYF. The chain carries TRBV5-1 and TRBJ2-3, with 10 bases aligning to TRBD2. The V and J ends lost 0 bases and 5 bases, in that order; junction bases with no gene match: 3. The germline V gene encodes CDR1 SGHRS and CDR2 YFSETQ. The length of the CDR3 is 15 residues.

The chain has TRBV6-1 and TRBJ1-2, with D possibly matching TRBD1 (6 bases). This CDR3 has 17 residues. Germline CDR1 MNHNS, CDR2 SASEGT. V lost 0 bases and J 2 bases, leaving 16 bases between the germline ends. The CDR3 nucleotides read TGTGCCAGCAGTGAAGCAACAGGGCTCCACCTAAACTATGGCTACACCTTC. As protein: CASSEATGLHLNYGYTF.

V gene TRBV5-1 combines with J gene TRBJ1-2, with a possible D match to TRBD1 (5 bases). The CDR3 consists of 12 residues. The V end was cut by 4 bases, the J end by 4 bases, with 8 bases between. Germline V lookup: CDR1 SGHRS, CDR2 YFSETQ. CDR3 residues: CASSGQGYGYTF. The CDR3 DNA is TGCGCCAGCAGCGGGCAGGGCTATGGCTACACCTTC.

V and J are TRBV7-2 and TRBJ1-5; 7 bases fit TRBD1. The CDR3 has 15 amino acids. V lost 4 bases to trimming and J lost 4 bases; unmatched junction nucleotides: 7. Per the germline V gene, CDR1 is SGHTA and CDR2 is FQGNSA. CDR3 amino acids: CASSSPDRANQPQHF. CDR3 bases: TGTGCCAGCAGCTCCCCCGACAGGGCAAATCAGCCCCAGCATTTT.

The chain combines TRBV19 with TRBJ2-3; D is uncertain. CDR3 length: 15 amino acids. Germline V lookup: CDR1 LNHDA, CDR2 SQIVND (reference sequence). The V gene lost 3 bases and the J gene lost 1 base, with 11 bases spanning the gap. CDR3 sequence: CASSIGRWGTDTQYF. DNA of the CDR3: TGTGCCAGTAGTATTGGCAGGTGGGGCACAGATACGCAGTATTTT. Complete variable domain (other parts from reference TRBV19 and TRBJ2-3): DGGITQSPKYLFRKEGQNVTLSCEQNLNHDAMYWYRQDPGQGLRLIYYSQIVNDFQKGDIAEGYSVSREKKESFPLTVTSAQKNPTAFYLCASSIGRWGTDTQYFGPGTRLTVL.

CDR3 DNA sequence: TGCGCCAGCAGCTTGGCCGGGACAGGGGTCAAAAGAGCTTTCTTT. Translated: CASSLAGTGVKRAFF. This chain links TRBV5-1 with TRBJ1-1; 10 bases map to TRBD1. The CDR3 length is 15 residues. Germline V gene lookup returns CDR1 SGHRS and CDR2 YFSETQ. Trimming took 0 bases from V and 10 from J; bases not matched to a gene: 9.

The chain combines TRBV7-2 with TRBJ2-7; the match to TRBD1 covers 9 bases. Germline V lookup: CDR1 SGHTA, CDR2 FQGNSA. CDR3 length: 15 residues. With V trimmed by 5 bases and J by 2 bases, 7 bases remained unmatched. CDR3 nucleotide sequence: TGTGCCAGCAGCATCGGACAGGGGCACACCTACGAGCAGTACTTC. Translating it yields CASSIGQGHTYEQYF.

The chain has TRBV10-3 and TRBJ1-4, with a possible D match to TRBD1 (6 bases). The germline gives CDR1 ENHRY, CDR2 SYGVKD. CDR3 length: 17 amino acids. Trimming shortened V by 0 bases and J by 2 bases, and 13 bases separated the two germline ends. This CDR3 is CAISESRVGGTNEKLFF. DNA of the CDR3: TGTGCCATCAGTGAGTCCCGGGTAGGGGGGACTAATGAAAAACTGTTTTTT.

The genes are TRBV30 and TRBJ1-1, with a possible D match to TRBD1 (5 bases). The V end lost 4 bases, the J end lost 4 bases, and 10 bases lay between the germline ends. CDR3 length equals 12 residues. CDR1 is GTSNPN, CDR2 SVGIG, per germline (reference sequence). The CDR3 here is CAWTGLGTEAFF. The CDR3 DNA sequence: TGTGCCTGGACAGGGCTCGGCACTGAAGCTTTCTTT. The entire variable domain, with the rest obtained from reference TRBV30 and TRBJ1-1, is as follows: SQTIHQWPATLVQPVGSPLSLECTVEGTSNPNLYWYRQAAGRGLQLLFYSVGIGQISSEVPQNLSASRPQDRQFILSSKKLLLSDSGFYLCAWTGLGTEAFFGQGTRLTVV.

The chain carries TRBV27 and TRBJ2-7, with D possibly being TRBD2 (6 bases). CDR3 size: 13 residues. V was clipped by 7 bases and J by 8 bases, with 18 bases between them. Per germline, CDR1 MNHEY and CDR2 SMNVEV (reference sequence). As DNA, the CDR3 is TGTGCCAGCACCGTGGGGGGTACGACTAAGCAGTACTTC. Translating it yields CASTVGGTTKQYF.

The chain joins TRBV9 to TRBJ2-7; possibly TRBD2 for D (6 bases). The CDR3 extends over 16 amino acids. V gave up 3 bases and J gave up 4 bases, with 20 bases separating them. The germline V gene encodes CDR1 SGDLS and CDR2 YYNGEE. The CDR3 coding sequence is TGTGCCAGCAGCGCCGTGGGAGTGATGGGGAGGTACGAGCAGTACTTC. Protein product: CASSAVGVMGRYEQYF.

The chain uses TRBV6-5 and TRBJ2-2; D is perhaps TRBD1 (5 bases). V lost 5 bases and J lost 1, with 8 bases in between. Per the germline V gene, CDR1 is MNHEY and CDR2 is SVGAGI. The length of the CDR3 is 14 residues. In DNA, the CDR3 is TGTGCCAGCAGTCCTGACAGGAACACCGGGGAGCTGTTTTTT. Its translation: CASSPDRNTGELFF.

The chain combines TRBV4-1 with TRBJ2-5, with D possibly called TRBD1 or TRBD2 (5 bases each). The CDR3 is 14 residues long. The V gene lost 4 bases and the J gene lost 1 base, with 10 bases spanning the gap. In germline, CDR1 is MGHRA, CDR2 YSYEKL. CDR3 in amino acids: CASSPGPIQETQYF. The CDR3 coding sequence is TGCGCCAGCAGCCCGGGACCCATCCAAGAGACCCAGTACTTC.